This T cell receptor beta chain was observed in a study of blood T cell repertoires in COVID-19. Turning to the study itself: Acute-phase and convalescent COVID-19 samples originated in the United States, Italy and Spain. PBMCs, B-cell-depleted T cells, or T cells provided the cDNA or gDNA that made up the material.

Original handling: Nucleated cell number was recorded as an estimate derived from reference gene primer amplification. Data came from immunoSEQ multiplex PCR; TCRdb stores just in-frame clones and leaves some out. The DNA gave D and trimming, while V, J and clone size come from that table. Among just over 150,000 clones listed, about 93% were seen once. Trimming left V 0 bases short and J 0 bases short, with 10 bases between. There are 15 residues in the CDR3. Germline-derived CDR1 and CDR2 are GTSNPN and SVGIG (reference sequence). The sequencing sample was made of peripheral blood. The chain links TRBV30 to TRBJ2-3, with a tentative D call TRBD2 (6 bases). The receptor comes from a woman in her fifties or sixties with acute or convalescent COVID-19. The CDR3 DNA reads TGTGCCTGGAGTGTACGGGAGACTAGCACAGATACGCAGTATTTT. This translates into CAWSVRETSTDTQYF.